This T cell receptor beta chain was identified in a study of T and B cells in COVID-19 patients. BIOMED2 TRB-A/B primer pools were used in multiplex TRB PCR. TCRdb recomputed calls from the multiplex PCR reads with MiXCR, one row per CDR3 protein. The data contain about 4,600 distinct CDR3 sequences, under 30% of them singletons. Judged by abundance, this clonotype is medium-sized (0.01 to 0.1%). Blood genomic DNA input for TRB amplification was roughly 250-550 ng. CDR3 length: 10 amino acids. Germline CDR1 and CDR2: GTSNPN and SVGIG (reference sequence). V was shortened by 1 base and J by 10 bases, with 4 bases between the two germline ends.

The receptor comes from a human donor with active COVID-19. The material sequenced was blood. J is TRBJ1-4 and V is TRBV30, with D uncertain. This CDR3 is CAWSGRKLFF. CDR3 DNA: TGTGCCTGGAGTGGCCGAAAACTGTTTTTT.